These 24 T cell receptor beta chains were all obtained from the same sample, sequenced in a study of blood T cells in healthy people across ages. Primed by a sample-barcoded 5' primer and a J-beta primer mix, a second PCR proceeded for roughly 6 to 12 cycles. MiXCR was run by TCRdb on the 5' RACE reads, yielding one entry per CDR3 protein. The sample yields 700,000 to 900,000 distinct CDR3 sequences, roughly 25% seen once. This sample also belongs to another study, concerning T cells of mothers and their children.

The sample taken for sequencing was blood. The origin of the receptors is a boy younger than 18 in good health.

This clonotype has only a few counts. The V and J genes are TRBV7-9 and TRBJ2-7, with D perhaps assigned TRBD1 or TRBD2 (6 bases each). The CDR3 length is 13 residues. Germline CDR1 SEHNR, CDR2 FQNEAQ (reference sequence). Between the trimmed V and J ends, which lost 1 base and 6 bases, there was a span of 10 bases. Here the CDR3 DNA reads TGTGCCAGCAGCTTAGTGAGGGGGGTCGAGCAGTACTTC. Its protein is CASSLVRGVEQYF.

This clonotype was seen only a few times. The gene calls are TRBV2 and TRBJ2-5; D not certain. The CDR3 totals 13 residues. The germline V gene encodes CDR1 SNHLY and CDR2 FYNNEI. Trimming shortened V by 7 bases and J by 2 bases, and 11 bases separated the two germline ends. CDR3 amino acids: CASNRHEQETQYF. DNA for the CDR3: TGTGCCAGCAACAGACATGAACAAGAGACCCAGTACTTC.

This clonotype was observed a few times. The CDR3 DNA reads as TGTGCCAGCAGCCCCCGACAGGGGGCCGGTCAAGAGACCCAGTACTTC. This encodes CASSPRQGAGQETQYF. This chain joins TRBV11-1 and TRBJ2-5; the match to TRBD1 covers 10 bases. J lost 2 bases, V lost 5 bases, and 8 bases had no gene match. Per the germline V gene, CDR1 is SGHAT and CDR2 is FQDESV (reference sequence). The CDR3 has 16 residues.

This clonotype was seen only a few times. The V call is TRBV27, the J call TRBJ2-7, with 11 nucleotides matching TRBD2. The J call may be faulty, since TRBJ2-1 better matches the DNA end. The CDR3 is made up of 16 amino acids. The germline CDR1 and CDR2 sequences are MNHEY and SMNVEV (reference sequence). This CDR3 is CASSSGTSGTYNEQFF. The CDR3 region has the DNA TGTGCCAGCAGTTCGGGGACTAGCGGAACCTACAATGAGCAGTTCTTC.

This sequence joins TRBV11-2 and TRBJ1-1; D perhaps matches TRBD1 (6 bases). The CDR3 is 14 residues long. Per germline, CDR1 SGHAT and CDR2 FQNNGV. V gave up 6 bases and J gave up 4 bases, with 15 bases separating them. In DNA form, the CDR3 reads TGTGCCAGCAGTAAGGGAAGGGGGGCCACTGAAGCTTTCTTT. Translating it yields CASSKGRGATEAFF.

A few counts support this clonotype. The V gene is TRBV2, the J gene TRBJ1-4; D gene ambiguous. CDR1 SNHLY and CDR2 FYNNEI come from the germline V gene. The CDR3 extends over 16 amino acids. Deletions cut 6 bases from V and 8 bases from J, with 22 bases between. CDR3 bases: TGTGCCAGCAGGCTTTTGAGGTCCAGTCCTAGGGAAAAACTGTTTTTT. Translating gives CASRLLRSSPREKLFF.

This clonotype has a handful of counts. The CDR3 sequence is CASSPRVRGEKLFF. CDR3 nucleotides: TGTGCCAGCAGTCCTCGGGTCCGGGGTGAAAAACTGTTTTTT. The gene calls are TRBV12-3 or TRBV12-4 and TRBJ1-4, with unresolved D. V shed 5 bases and J shed 7 bases, with 14 bases lying between them. This CDR3 has 14 amino acids.

This chain links TRBV12-3 or TRBV12-4 with TRBJ1-6, with D maybe TRBD1 (5 bases). The CDR3 is 13 residues long. Trimming removed 0 bases at V and 13 bases at J, with 10 bases between. The CDR3 region is CASSLAESGPLHF. DNA for the CDR3: TGTGCCAGCAGTTTAGCGGAGTCAGGGCCCCTCCACTTT.

This clonotype was picked up a small number of times. The chain has TRBV10-2 and TRBJ2-5, with 9 bases matching TRBD2. The assigned J gene may be wrong: the sequence end matches TRBJ2-1 better. The CDR3 has 19 residues. Per germline, CDR1 WSHSY and CDR2 SAAADI. CDR3 residues: CASRGGPLAGSSARNEQFF. DNA of the CDR3: TGCGCCAGCAGGGGGGGTCCCCTAGCGGGGTCCTCAGCGCGTAATGAGCAGTTCTTC.

The chain couples TRBV11-3 to TRBJ1-1; D not certain. The germline gives CDR1 SGHNT, CDR2 YENEEA. The CDR3 loop spans 12 amino acids. The ends were cut back, 4 bases at V and 3 bases at J, with 6 bases in the middle. The CDR3 DNA is TGTGCCAGCAGCTCGCAGGACACTGAAGCTTTCTTT. Protein sequence: CASSSQDTEAFF. The whole variable domain, remainder taken from reference TRBV11-3 and TRBJ1-1, is EAGVVQSPRYKIIEKKQPVAFWCNPISGHNTLYWYLQNLGQGPELLIRYENEEAVDDSQLPKDRFSAERLKGVDSTLKIQPAELGDSAVYLCASSSQDTEAFFGQGTRLTVV.

A few counts support this clonotype. The rearrangement uses TRBV2 and TRBJ2-3; no clear D gene. Germline CDR1 reads SNHLY; CDR2 reads FYNNEI. The CDR3 is 13 residues long. V lost 3 bases and J lost 4, with 8 bases in between. In DNA, the CDR3 is TGTGCCAGCAGTGAGGATTGGGCAGATACGCAGTATTTT. Translating gives CASSEDWADTQYF.

This clonotype occurred many times. The chain recombines TRBV28 with TRBJ2-5, with D possibly matching TRBD2 (6 bases). The CDR3 is 17 residues long. CDR1 and CDR2 (germline): MDHEN, SYDVKM. V was pared by 2 bases and J by 2 bases, with 18 bases between. CDR3 nucleotides: TGTGCCAGCAGTTTACCACCTGGGACTTCCCTTCAAGAGACCCAGTACTTC. As protein: CASSLPPGTSLQETQYF.

The sample holds many counts of this clonotype. The chain carries TRBV5-1 and TRBJ2-5, with 7 bases identical to TRBD1. The CDR3 is made up of 14 amino acids. J gave up 2 bases and V 4 bases, and 5 bases lay outside the gene matches. Germline V CDR1 and CDR2: SGHRS, YFSETQ. As DNA, the CDR3 is TGCGCCAGCAGCGTGGGGACAGAACAAGAGACCCAGTACTTC. It yields the protein CASSVGTEQETQYF.

This clonotype was detected a few times. The chain employs TRBV12-3 or TRBV12-4 and TRBJ1-1; D gene unclear. CDR3 length equals 11 residues. Trimming removed 7 bases at V and 6 bases at J, with 9 bases between. The CDR3 DNA is TGTGCCAGCACTCAGAAGGCTGAAGCTTTCTTT. Translating gives CASTQKAEAFF.

This clonotype was observed many times. The genes are TRBV12-3 or TRBV12-4 and TRBJ1-3; D is possibly TRBD1 (6 bases). V was pared by 6 bases and J by 4 bases, with 16 bases between. The CDR3 contains 15 residues. The CDR3 loop is CASSLTGSSGNTIYF. CDR3 bases: TGTGCCAGCAGCTTAACAGGGTCCTCCGGAAACACCATATATTTT.

V is TRBV27 and J is TRBJ2-7; D not resolved. The CDR3 loop spans 17 amino acids. Trimming took off 6 bases at V and 0 bases at J, with 21 bases between the two ends. Germline V gives CDR1 MNHEY, CDR2 SMNVEV (reference sequence). CDR3 amino acids: CASSPLFGSNSSYEQYF. The CDR3, as DNA: TGTGCCAGCAGCCCCCTTTTCGGGTCTAATAGCTCCTACGAGCAGTACTTC.

The V call is TRBV11-2, the J call TRBJ2-1; no definite D call. Trimming removed 4 bases from V and 15 bases from J, with 19 bases in between. The CDR3 totals 13 residues. Germline CDR1 reads SGHAT; CDR2 reads FQNNGV. CDR3 protein: CASSSRLLRVGFF. DNA for the CDR3: TGTGCCAGCAGCTCCCGATTGCTCCGGGTGGGGTTCTTC.

This clonotype was seen only a few times. The rearrangement links TRBV29-1 to TRBJ1-2, with D possibly being TRBD1 (5 bases). The germline gives CDR1 SQVTM, CDR2 ANQGSEA. This CDR3 has 12 amino acids. V lost 4 bases, J lost 4 bases, and 10 bases lay in between. The CDR3 DNA follows: TGCAGCGTTGTGGTAGGGGTCTATGGCTACACCTTC. It encodes CSVVVGVYGYTF.

CDR3 in DNA: TGTGCCAGCAGCGTAGGGACAGGGCTAGCCTACGAGCAGTACTTC. This sequence encodes CASSVGTGLAYEQYF. The chain combines TRBV9 with TRBJ2-5; 8 bases line up with TRBD1. The end of the DNA fits TRBJ2-7 better, so the J call may be wrong. The CDR3 runs 15 residues. The V gene's germline CDR1 is SGDLS and CDR2 YYNGEE.

V and J are TRBV3-1 and TRBJ1-1; D unclear. V lost 2 bases and J lost 5, with 3 bases in between. The germline gives CDR1 LGHDT, CDR2 YNNKEL (reference sequence). This CDR3 has 11 amino acids. CDR3 region: CASSQWTEAFF. CDR3 coding DNA: TGTGCCAGCAGCCAATGGACTGAAGCTTTCTTT.

To note about this clonotype: An end of the junction differs from the germline gene, which may be a read error. This chain connects TRBV9 to TRBJ2-7, with D tentatively TRBD1 (5 bases). The J call may be wrong; the DNA end is better matched by TRBJ2-1. Germline V gene sequence: CDR1 SGDLS, CDR2 YYNGEE. The CDR3 contains 15 residues. In DNA, the CDR3 is TGTACCAGCAGCCTGTCAGGAGTACAGGACAATGAGCAGTTCTTC. This translates into CTSSLSGVQDNEQFF.

On this clonotype itself: This may stem from a read error, because a much larger clone lies one nucleotide away. This chain links TRBV20-1 with TRBJ2-7, with 8 bases matching TRBD2. The CDR3 has 16 residues. Germline-derived CDR1 and CDR2 are DFQATT and SNEGSKA (reference sequence). With 7 bases clipped from V and 0 bases from J, the junction kept 14 bases outside the gene matches. CDR3: CSDSDGGAGDSYEQYF. The CDR3 DNA sequence: TGCAGTGATTCGGACGGCGGAGCGGGGGACTCCTACGAGCAGTACTTC.

J is TRBJ2-5 and V is TRBV7-9; a possible D gene is TRBD2 (6 bases). The germline V and J ends were trimmed by 7 bases and 1 base, with 13 bases remaining between them. The V gene's germline CDR1 is SEHNR and CDR2 FQNEAQ (reference sequence). This CDR3 is 14 amino acids long. CDR3 sequence reads: CASKWVGGQETQYF. The DNA for the CDR3 is TGTGCCAGCAAGTGGGTGGGGGGCCAAGAGACCCAGTACTTC.

The J gene is TRBJ1-4, the V gene TRBV3-1; no reliable D call. V lost 1 base and J lost 7, with 19 bases in between. The CDR3 loop spans 17 amino acids. Germline-derived CDR1 and CDR2 are LGHDT and YNNKEL (reference sequence). The CDR3 spells CASSQGAGWRLREKLFF. DNA of the CDR3: TGTGCCAGCAGCCAAGGCGCGGGGTGGAGGTTGCGTGAAAAACTGTTTTTT. Complete variable domain (other parts from reference TRBV3-1 and TRBJ1-4): DTAVSQTPKYLVTQMGNDKSIKCEQNLGHDTMYWYKQDSKKFLKIMFSYNNKELIINETVPNRFSPKSPDKAHLNLHINSLELGDSAVYFCASSQGAGWRLREKLFFGSGTQLSVL.